The sequence of this T cell receptor beta chain was determined in a study of cytomegalovirus exposure and HLA in healthy donors. Notes on this clone: Its antigen is not identified.

The CDR3 sequence is 15 residues long. V gave up 5 bases and J gave up 5 bases; unmatched junction bases: 5. Germline V gene lookup returns CDR1 SGHTA and CDR2 FQGNSA. Study results and limitations: Analysis was carried out at a later point, and it linked a missense DCLRE1C variant to TCR beta V- and J-gene trimming.

PCR used 60 Vbeta primers and 13 Jbeta primers. Under the authors' procedure: An analysis that came later counted 73 million or so unique TCR beta chains, approximately 10 million shared. Only in-frame clones appear in the TCRdb table, and some are missing; sequencing was by immunoSEQ multiplex PCR. D and trimming were read from the DNA, whereas the V and J calls and clone size are those reported in that table. The profile covers approximately 180,000 clones, with approximately 12% appearing a single time and over 6.5% taken by the ten largest. The receptor's source is a man aged 45-65 years in good health and CMV-seropositive. The chain combines TRBV7-2 with TRBJ1-5, with TRBD1 matching 11 bases. Sequencing was carried out using PBMCs. The CDR3 coding sequence is TGTGCCAGCAGCGCCGGGACAGGGGGATATCAGCCCCAGCATTTT. This sequence encodes CASSAGTGGYQPQHF.